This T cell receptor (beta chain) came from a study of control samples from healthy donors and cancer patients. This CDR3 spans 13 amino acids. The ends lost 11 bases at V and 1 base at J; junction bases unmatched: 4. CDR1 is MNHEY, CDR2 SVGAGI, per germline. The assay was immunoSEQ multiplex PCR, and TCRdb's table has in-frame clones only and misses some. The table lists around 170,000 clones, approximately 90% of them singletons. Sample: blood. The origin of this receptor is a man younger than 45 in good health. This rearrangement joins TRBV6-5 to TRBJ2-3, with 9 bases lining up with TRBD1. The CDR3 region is CAGRDRGTDTQYF. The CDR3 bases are TGTGCCGGAAGGGACAGGGGCACAGATACGCAGTATTTT.